This T cell receptor (beta chain) was recorded in a study of T cell changes during pregnancy in multiple sclerosis. The CDR3 contains 14 residues. V was clipped by 9 bases and J by 0 bases; unmatched bases: 4. CDR1 is LNHDA, CDR2 SQIVND, per germline (reference sequence). Method: immunoSEQ multiplex PCR; TCRdb's copy keeps in-frame clones and lacks some. The sample holds 35,000 to 40,000 clones, about 95% seen once. Sequencing used CD4+ T cells from peripheral blood mononuclear cells, obtained in the second trimester of pregnancy. The TCR was taken from a female donor with multiple sclerosis, enrolled in a pregnancy study. The rearrangement joins TRBV19 to TRBJ1-3; TRBD1 matches at 8 bases. CDR3 nucleotides: TGTGCCAGCCGGGACAGGAGCTCTGGAAACACCATATATTTT. It is translated as CASRDRSSGNTIYF.